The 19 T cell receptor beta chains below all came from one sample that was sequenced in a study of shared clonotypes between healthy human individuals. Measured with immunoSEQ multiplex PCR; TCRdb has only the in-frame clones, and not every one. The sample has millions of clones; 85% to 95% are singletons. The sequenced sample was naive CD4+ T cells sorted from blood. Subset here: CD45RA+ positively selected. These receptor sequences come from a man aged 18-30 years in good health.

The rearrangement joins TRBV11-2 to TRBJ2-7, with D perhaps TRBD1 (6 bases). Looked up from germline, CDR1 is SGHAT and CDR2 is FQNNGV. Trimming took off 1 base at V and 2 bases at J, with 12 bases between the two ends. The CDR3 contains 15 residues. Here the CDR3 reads CASSLGTAATYEQYF. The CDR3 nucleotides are TGTGCCAGCAGCTTAGGGACAGCGGCCACCTACGAGCAGTACTTC.

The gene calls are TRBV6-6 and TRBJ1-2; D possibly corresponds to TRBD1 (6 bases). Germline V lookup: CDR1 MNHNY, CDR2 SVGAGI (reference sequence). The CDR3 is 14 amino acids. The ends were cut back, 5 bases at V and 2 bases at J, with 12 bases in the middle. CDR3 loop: CASSGDNGNYGYTF. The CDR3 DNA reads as TGTGCCAGCAGTGGGGACAACGGGAACTATGGCTACACCTTC.

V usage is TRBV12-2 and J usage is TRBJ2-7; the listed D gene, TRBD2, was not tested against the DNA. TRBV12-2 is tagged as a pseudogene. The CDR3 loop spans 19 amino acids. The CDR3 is CASRLAFIQSSGGSYEQYF. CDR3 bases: TGTGCAAGTCGCTTAGCATTTATACAGTCTAGCGGGGGCTCCTACGAGCAGTACTTC.

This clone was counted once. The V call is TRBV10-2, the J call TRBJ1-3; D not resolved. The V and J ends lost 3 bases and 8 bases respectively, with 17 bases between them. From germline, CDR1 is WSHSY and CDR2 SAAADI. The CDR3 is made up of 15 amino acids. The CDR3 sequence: CASSDRASGRDTIYF. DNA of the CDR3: TGCGCCAGCAGTGATAGGGCTTCTGGGAGAGACACCATATATTTT.

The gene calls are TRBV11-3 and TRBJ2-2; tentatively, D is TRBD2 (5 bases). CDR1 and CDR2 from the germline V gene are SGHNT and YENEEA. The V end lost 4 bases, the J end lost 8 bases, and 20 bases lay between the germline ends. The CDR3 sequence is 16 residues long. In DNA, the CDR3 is TGTGCCAGCAGCTCCGATGTTTGGGGAGTTACAGGGGAGCTGTTTTTT. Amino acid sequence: CASSSDVWGVTGELFF.

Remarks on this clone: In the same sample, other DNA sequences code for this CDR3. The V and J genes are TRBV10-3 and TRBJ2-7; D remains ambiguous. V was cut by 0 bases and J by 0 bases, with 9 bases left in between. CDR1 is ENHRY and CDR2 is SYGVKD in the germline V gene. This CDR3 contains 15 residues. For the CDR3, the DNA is TGTGCCATCAGTGAGTCGGTGGGAAGCTCCTACGAGCAGTACTTC. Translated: CAISESVGSSYEQYF.

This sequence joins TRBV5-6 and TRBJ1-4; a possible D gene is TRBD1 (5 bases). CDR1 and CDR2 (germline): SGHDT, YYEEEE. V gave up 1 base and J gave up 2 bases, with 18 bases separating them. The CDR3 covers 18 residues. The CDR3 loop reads CASSLWGSPLMTNEKLFF. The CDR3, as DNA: TGTGCCAGCAGCTTGTGGGGGTCTCCACTAATGACTAATGAAAAACTGTTTTTT.

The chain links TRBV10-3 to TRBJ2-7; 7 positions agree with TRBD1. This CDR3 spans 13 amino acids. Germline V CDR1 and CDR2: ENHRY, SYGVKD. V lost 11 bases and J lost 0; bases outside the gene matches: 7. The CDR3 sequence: CAAGTVSSYEQYF. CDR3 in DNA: TGTGCCGCAGGGACAGTTAGCTCCTACGAGCAGTACTTC.

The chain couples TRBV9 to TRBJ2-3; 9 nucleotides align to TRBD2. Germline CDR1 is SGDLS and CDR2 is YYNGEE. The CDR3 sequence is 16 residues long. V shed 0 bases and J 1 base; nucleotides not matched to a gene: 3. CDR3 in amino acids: CASSVASSGGTDTQYF. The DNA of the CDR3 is TGTGCCAGCAGCGTAGCATCTAGCGGGGGCACAGATACGCAGTATTTT.

DNA for the CDR3: TGTGCCAGCAGCTCCTGGACAGGGCGAAATGAAAAACTGTTTTTT. Translated, it gives CASSSWTGRNEKLFF. The rearrangement joins TRBV7-9 to TRBJ1-4; 8 nucleotides line up with TRBD1. V lost 4 bases to trimming and J lost 5 bases; unmatched junction nucleotides: 6. The CDR3 runs 15 residues. Germline CDR1 reads SEHNR; CDR2 reads FQNEAQ (reference sequence).

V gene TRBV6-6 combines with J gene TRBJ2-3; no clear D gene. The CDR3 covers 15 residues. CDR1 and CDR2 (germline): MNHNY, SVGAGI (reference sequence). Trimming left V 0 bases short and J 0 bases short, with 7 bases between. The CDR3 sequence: CASSYSRLSTDTQYF. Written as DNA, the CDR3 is TGTGCCAGCAGTTACTCGAGGCTTAGCACAGATACGCAGTATTTT.

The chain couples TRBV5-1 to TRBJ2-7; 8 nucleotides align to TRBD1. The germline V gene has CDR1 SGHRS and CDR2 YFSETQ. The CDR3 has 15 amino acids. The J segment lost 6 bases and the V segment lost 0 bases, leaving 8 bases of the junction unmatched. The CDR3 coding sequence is TGCGCCAGCAGCTTGGTGACAGGGGACTTCGGCGAGCAGTACTTC. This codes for CASSLVTGDFGEQYF.

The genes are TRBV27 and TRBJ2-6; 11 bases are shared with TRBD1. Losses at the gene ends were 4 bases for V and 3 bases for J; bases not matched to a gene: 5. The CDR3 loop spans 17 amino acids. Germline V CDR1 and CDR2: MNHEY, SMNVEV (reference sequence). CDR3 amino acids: CASSSGQGVLGANVLTF. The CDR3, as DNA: TGTGCCAGCAGTTCGGGACAGGGGGTACTTGGGGCCAACGTCCTGACTTTC.

This chain's CDR3 is CASSGGTANTEAFF. The DNA of the CDR3 is TGTGCCAGCAGCGGAGGGACCGCGAACACTGAAGCTTTCTTT. The chain joins TRBV7-9 to TRBJ1-1, with a weak D call TRBD1 (5 bases). The CDR3 covers 14 residues. V shed 5 bases and J shed 1 base, with 11 bases lying between them. CDR1 and CDR2 (germline): SEHNR, FQNEAQ (reference sequence).

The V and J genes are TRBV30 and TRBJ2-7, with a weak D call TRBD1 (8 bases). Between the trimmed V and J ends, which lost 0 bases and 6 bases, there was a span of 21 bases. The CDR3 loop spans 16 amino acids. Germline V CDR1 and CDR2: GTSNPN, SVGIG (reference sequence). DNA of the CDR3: TGTGCCTGGAGTGTATTAGGCGGGGGACAGGCGAGCGAGCAGTACTTC. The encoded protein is CAWSVLGGGQASEQYF. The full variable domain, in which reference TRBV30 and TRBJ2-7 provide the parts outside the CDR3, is SQTIHQWPATLVQPVGSPLSLECTVEGTSNPNLYWYRQAAGRGLQLLFYSVGIGQISSEVPQNLSASRPQDRQFILSSKKLLLSDSGFYLCAWSVLGGGQASEQYFGPGTRLTVT.

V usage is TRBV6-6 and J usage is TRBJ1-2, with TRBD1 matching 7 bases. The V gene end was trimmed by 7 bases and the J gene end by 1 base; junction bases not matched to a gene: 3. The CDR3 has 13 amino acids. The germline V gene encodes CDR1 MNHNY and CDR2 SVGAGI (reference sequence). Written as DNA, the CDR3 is TGTGCCAGCACCCAGGGGGATAACTATGGCTACACCTTC. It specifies CASTQGDNYGYTF.

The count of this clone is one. The CDR3: CASSLTTSVGHGELFF. The DNA for the CDR3 is TGCGCCAGCAGCTTGACCACTTCCGTGGGTCACGGGGAGCTGTTTTTT. J is TRBJ2-2 and V is TRBV5-1; D gene uncertain. CDR3 length equals 16 residues. V was pared by 1 base and J by 7 bases, with 17 bases between. Germline V CDR1 and CDR2: SGHRS, YFSETQ.

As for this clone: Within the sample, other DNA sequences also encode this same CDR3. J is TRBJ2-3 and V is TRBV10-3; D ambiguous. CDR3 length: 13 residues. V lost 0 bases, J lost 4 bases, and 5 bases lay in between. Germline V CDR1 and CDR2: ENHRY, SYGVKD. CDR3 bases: TGTGCCATCAGTGAGTCGGGTCCAGATACGCAGTATTTT. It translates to CAISESGPDTQYF.

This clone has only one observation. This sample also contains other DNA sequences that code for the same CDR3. The CDR3 protein is CASSYSRETQYF. The CDR3 DNA sequence: TGTGCCAGCAGTTACTCGAGAGAGACCCAGTACTTC. The V and J genes are TRBV6-6 and TRBJ2-5, with D hard to call. The CDR3 runs 12 residues. Trimming left V 0 bases short and J 4 bases short, with 3 bases between. Germline CDR1 and CDR2: MNHNY and SVGAGI (reference sequence).